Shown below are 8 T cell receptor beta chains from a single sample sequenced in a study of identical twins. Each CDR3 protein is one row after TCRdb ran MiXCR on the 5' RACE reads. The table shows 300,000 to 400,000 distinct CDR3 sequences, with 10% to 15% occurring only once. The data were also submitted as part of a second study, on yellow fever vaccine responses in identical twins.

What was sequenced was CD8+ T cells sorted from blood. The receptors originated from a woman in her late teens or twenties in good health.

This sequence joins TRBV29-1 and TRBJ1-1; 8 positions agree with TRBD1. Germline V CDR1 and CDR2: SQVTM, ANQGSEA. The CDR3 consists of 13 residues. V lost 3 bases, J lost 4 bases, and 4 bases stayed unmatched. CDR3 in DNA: TGCAGCGTTGAGGTGACAGGGGTCACTGAAGCTTTCTTT. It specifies CSVEVTGVTEAFF.

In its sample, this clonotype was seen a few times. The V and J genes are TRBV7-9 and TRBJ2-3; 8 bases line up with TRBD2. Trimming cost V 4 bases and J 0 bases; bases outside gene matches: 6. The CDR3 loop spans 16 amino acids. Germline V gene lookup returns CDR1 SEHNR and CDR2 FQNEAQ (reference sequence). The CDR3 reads CASSSIGRASTDTQYF. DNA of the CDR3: TGTGCCAGCAGCTCAATCGGGAGGGCTAGCACAGATACGCAGTATTTT.

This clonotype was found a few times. This chain's CDR3 is CASSHPTLAGVSYEQYF. The DNA for the CDR3 is TGTGCCAGCAGCCACCCTACCCTAGCGGGAGTTTCCTACGAGCAGTACTTC. This chain connects TRBV4-2 to TRBJ2-7; 10 nucleotides line up with TRBD2. The CDR3 is 17 residues long. Germline CDR1 LGHNA, CDR2 YNFKEQ. With 3 bases clipped from V and 1 base from J, the junction kept 9 bases outside the gene matches.

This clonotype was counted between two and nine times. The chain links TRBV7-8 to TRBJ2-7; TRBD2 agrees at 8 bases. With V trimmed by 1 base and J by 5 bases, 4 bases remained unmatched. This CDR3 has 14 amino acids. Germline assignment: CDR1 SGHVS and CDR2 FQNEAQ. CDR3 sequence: CASSLELAENEQYV. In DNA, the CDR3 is TGTGCCAGCAGCTTAGAACTAGCGGAGAACGAGCAGTACGTC.

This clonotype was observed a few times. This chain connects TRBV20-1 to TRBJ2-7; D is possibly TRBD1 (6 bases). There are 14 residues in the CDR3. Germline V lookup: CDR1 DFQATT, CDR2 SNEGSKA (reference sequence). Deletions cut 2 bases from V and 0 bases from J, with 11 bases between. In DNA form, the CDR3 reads TGCAGTGCTAGATCCCGGGACAACTCCTACGAGCAGTACGTC. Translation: CSARSRDNSYEQYV.

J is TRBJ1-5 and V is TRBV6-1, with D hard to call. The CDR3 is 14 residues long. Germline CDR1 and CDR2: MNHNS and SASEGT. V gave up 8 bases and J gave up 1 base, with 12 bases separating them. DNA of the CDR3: TGTGCCAGCCAAACCCCAGAAAGCAATCAGCCCCAGCATTTT. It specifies CASQTPESNQPQHF.

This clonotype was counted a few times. The CDR3: CASSENGREAFF. CDR3 bases: TGTGCCAGCAGTGAAAACGGGAGAGAAGCTTTCTTT. This chain joins TRBV6-1 and TRBJ1-1; D gene uncertain. V was clipped by 2 bases and J by 8 bases, with 9 bases between them. The germline CDR1 and CDR2 sequences are MNHNS and SASEGT. The length of the CDR3 is 12 residues.

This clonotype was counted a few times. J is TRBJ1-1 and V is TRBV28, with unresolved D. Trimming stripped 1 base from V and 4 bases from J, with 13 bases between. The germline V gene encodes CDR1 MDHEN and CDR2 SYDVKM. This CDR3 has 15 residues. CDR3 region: CASSLSVTRGTEAFF. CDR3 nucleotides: TGTGCCAGCAGTTTATCGGTGACCCGGGGCACTGAAGCTTTCTTT.